This TCR beta chain was retrieved from a study of T cell responses to AZD1222 COVID-19 vaccine. The wider study: Second-dose recipients at about 4 or about 12 weeks were treated as one pooled group.

This table comes from immunoSEQ multiplex PCR, and its TCRdb copy is limited to in-frame clones, with some not included. This sample carries 45,000 to 55,000 clones, about 80% of them seen once, and the ten largest clones take about a tenth. The CDR3 extends over 17 amino acids. Between the trimmed V and J ends, which lost 5 bases and 3 bases, there was a span of 21 bases. CDR1 and CDR2 (germline): SGHTA, FQGNSA. Regarding this clone: No antigen is known for it.

Study results and limitations: The study identified only six AZD1222 recipients as seropositive at baseline. Increases in Spike-specific TCR breadth and depth were seen after two AZD1222 doses.

The sequencing used peripheral blood, collected on day 0 of AZD1222 vaccination. This TCR derives from an adult in good health. V and J are TRBV7-2 and TRBJ2-3; the D gene is possibly TRBD1 (5 bases). The CDR3 sequence: CASSPQGASSLTDTQYF. The CDR3 region has the DNA TGTGCCAGCAGCCCCCAAGGGGCTAGTTCCCTGACAGATACGCAGTATTTT. Complete variable domain (other parts from reference TRBV7-2 and TRBJ2-3): GAGVSQSPSNKVTEKGKDVELRCDPISGHTALYWYRQSLGQGLEFLIYFQGNSAPDKSGLPSDRFSAERTGGSVSTLTIQRTQQEDSAVYLCASSPQGASSLTDTQYFGPGTRLTVL.